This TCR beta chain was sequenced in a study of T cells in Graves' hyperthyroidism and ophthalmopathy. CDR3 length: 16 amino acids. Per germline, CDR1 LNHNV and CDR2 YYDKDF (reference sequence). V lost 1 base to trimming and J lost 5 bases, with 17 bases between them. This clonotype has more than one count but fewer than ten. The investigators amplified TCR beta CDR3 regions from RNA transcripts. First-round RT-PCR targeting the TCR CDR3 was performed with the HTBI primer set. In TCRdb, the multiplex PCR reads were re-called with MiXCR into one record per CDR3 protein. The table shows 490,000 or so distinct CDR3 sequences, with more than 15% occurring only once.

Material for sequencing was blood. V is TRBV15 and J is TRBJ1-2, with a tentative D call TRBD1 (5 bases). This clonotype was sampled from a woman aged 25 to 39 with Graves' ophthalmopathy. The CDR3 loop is CATSRVVGRASYGYTF. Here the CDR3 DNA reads TGTGCCACCAGCAGAGTCGTGGGCAGGGCTTCTTATGGCTACACCTTC. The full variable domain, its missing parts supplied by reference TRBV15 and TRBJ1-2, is DAMVIQNPRYQVTQFGKPVTLSCSQTLNHNVMYWYQQKSSQAPKLLFHYYDKDFNNEADTPDNFQSRRPNTSFCFLDIRSPGLGDTAMYLCATSRVVGRASYGYTFGSGTRLTVV.